Shown below are 5 T cell receptor beta chains from a single sample sequenced in a study of T cell changes during pregnancy in multiple sclerosis. The repertoire was sequenced with immunoSEQ multiplex PCR; TCRdb's copy has only in-frame clones and lacks some. Here the sample spans around 77,000 clones, 75% to 95% being singletons. The sample was peripheral blood, taken in the third trimester of pregnancy. Receptors were obtained from a female donor in good health, enrolled as a control in a pregnancy study.

This clone was observed once. The V and J genes are TRBV5-5 and TRBJ1-2; the D gene is possibly TRBD1 (5 bases). The CDR3 sequence is 12 residues long. V lost 2 bases and J lost 8, with 10 bases in between. Germline V gene sequence: CDR1 SGHKS, CDR2 YYEKEE (reference sequence). CDR3 sequence: CASSFGGGGYTF. CDR3 in DNA: TGTGCCAGCAGCTTCGGCGGGGGAGGCTACACCTTC.

The chain has TRBV9 and TRBJ2-1; D is unclear. The length of the CDR3 is 13 residues. V was shortened by 1 base and J by 8 bases, with 10 bases between the two germline ends. Germline CDR1 is SGDLS and CDR2 is YYNGEE. In DNA, the CDR3 is TGTGCCAGCAGCGTAACCGGGTACGATGAGCAGTTCTTC. This codes for CASSVTGYDEQFF. The entire variable domain, with the rest obtained from reference TRBV9 and TRBJ2-1, is as follows: DSGVTQTPKHLITATGQRVTLRCSPRSGDLSVYWYQQSLDQGLQFLIQYYNGEERAKGNILERFSAQQFPDLHSELNLSSLELGDSALYFCASSVTGYDEQFFGPGTRLTVL.

This clone was detected once. V is TRBV4-3 and J is TRBJ2-4, with 8 nucleotides matching TRBD1. Germline V gives CDR1 LGHNA, CDR2 YSLEER. With V trimmed by 1 base and J by 6 bases, 2 bases remained unmatched. CDR3 size: 14 residues. CDR3 region: CASSQGDRRNIQYF. The CDR3 region has the DNA TGCGCCAGCAGCCAAGGGGACAGGCGAAACATTCAGTACTTC.

The chain is built from TRBV27 and TRBJ1-6; TRBD1 agrees at 7 bases. The CDR3 sequence is 18 residues long. Germline V gene lookup returns CDR1 MNHEY and CDR2 SMNVEV (reference sequence). With V trimmed by 2 bases and J by 6 bases, 13 bases remained unmatched. The CDR3 region has the DNA TGTGCCAGCAGTTTAAGGGGGCCACCAGGGGCCCCTAATTCACCCCTCCACTTT. Translating gives CASSLRGPPGAPNSPLHF.

The chain carries TRBV5-6 and TRBJ2-5; D unresolved. CDR3 length: 12 amino acids. Trimming cost V 2 bases and J 5 bases, with 7 bases left between them. Germline loops: CDR1 SGHDT, CDR2 YYEEEE. The CDR3 reads CASSFQVETQYF. DNA for the CDR3: TGTGCCAGCAGCTTCCAGGTCGAGACCCAGTACTTC.